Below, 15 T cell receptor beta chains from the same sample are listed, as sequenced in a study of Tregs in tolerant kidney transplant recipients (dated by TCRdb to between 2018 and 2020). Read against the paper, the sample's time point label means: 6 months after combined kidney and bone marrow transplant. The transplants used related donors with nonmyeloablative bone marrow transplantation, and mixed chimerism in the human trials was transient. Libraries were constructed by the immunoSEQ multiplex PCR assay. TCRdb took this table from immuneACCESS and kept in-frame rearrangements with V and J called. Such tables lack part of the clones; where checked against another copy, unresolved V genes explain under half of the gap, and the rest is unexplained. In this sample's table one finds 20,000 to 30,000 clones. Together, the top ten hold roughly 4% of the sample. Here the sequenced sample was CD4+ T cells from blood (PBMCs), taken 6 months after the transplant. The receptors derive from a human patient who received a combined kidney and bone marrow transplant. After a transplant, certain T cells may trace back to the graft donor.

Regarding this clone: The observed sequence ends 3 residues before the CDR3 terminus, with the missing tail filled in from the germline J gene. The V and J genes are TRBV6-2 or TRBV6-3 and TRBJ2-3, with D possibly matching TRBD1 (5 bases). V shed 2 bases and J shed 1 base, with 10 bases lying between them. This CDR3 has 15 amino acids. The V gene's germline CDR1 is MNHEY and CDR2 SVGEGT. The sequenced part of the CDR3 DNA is TGTGCCAGCAGTTACGGGGCGAGACGCACAGATACG. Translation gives CASSYGARRTDT. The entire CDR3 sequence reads CASSYGARRTDTQYF.

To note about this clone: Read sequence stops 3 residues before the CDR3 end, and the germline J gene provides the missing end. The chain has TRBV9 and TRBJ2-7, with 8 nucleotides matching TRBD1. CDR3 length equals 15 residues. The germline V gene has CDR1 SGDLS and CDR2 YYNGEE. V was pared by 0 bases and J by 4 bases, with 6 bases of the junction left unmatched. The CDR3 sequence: CASSVEAGGRYEQYF. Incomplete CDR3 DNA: TGTGCCAGCAGCGTAGAAGCAGGGGGCAGATACGAG.

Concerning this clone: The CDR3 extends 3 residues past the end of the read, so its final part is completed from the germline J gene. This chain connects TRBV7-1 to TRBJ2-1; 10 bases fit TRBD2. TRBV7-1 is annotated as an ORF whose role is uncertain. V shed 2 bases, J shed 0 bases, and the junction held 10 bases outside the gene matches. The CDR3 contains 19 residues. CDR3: CASSSPAGGGLSSYNEQFF. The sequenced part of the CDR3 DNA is TGTGCCAGCAGCTCACCAGCGGGGGGGGGACTGAGCTCCTACAATGAG.

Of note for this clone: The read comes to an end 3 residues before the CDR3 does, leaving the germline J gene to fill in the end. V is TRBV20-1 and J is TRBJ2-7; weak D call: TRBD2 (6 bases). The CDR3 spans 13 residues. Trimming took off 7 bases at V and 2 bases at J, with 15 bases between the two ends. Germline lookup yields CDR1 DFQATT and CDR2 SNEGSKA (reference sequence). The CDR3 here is CSGSSAGTYEQYF. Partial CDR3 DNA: TGCAGTGGGAGTTCAGCGGGTACCTACGAG.

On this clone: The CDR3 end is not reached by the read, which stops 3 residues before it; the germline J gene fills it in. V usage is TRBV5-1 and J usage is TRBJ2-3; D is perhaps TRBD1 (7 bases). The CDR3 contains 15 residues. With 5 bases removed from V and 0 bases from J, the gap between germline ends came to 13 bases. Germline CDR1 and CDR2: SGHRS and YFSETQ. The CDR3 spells CASSGGGPSTDTQYF. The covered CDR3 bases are TGCGCCAGCAGTGGAGGGGGCCCTAGCACAGATACG.

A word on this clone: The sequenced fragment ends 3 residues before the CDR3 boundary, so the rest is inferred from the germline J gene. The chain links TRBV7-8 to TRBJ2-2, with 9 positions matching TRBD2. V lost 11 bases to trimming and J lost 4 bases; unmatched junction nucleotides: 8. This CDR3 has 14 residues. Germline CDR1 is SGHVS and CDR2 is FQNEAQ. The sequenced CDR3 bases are TGTGCCGGGTCAGCTAGCGGGGCCACCGGGGAG. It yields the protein CAGSASGATGE. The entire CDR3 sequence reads CAGSASGATGELFF.

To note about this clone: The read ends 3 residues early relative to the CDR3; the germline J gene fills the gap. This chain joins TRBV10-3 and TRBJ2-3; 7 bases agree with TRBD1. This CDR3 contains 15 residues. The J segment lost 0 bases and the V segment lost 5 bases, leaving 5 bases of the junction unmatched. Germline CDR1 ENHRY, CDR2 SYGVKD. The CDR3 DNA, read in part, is TGTGCCATCAGTACCGGACAGGTTAGCACAGATACG. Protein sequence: CAISTGQVSTDT. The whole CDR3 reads CAISTGQVSTDTQYF.

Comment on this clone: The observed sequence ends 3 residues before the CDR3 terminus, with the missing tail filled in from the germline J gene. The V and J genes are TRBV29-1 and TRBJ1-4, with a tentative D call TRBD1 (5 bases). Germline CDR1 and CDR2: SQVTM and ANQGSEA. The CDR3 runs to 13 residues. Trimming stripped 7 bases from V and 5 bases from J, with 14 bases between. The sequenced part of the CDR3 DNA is TGCAGCGGGGGGGAGACAGCAAATGAAAAA. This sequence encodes CSGGETANEK. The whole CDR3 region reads CSGGETANEKLFF. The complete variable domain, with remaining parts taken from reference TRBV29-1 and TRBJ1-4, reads SAVISQKPSRDICQRGTSLTIQCQVDSQVTMMFWYRQQPGQSLTLIATANQGSEATYESGFVIDKFPISRPNLTFSTLTVSNMSPEDSSIYLCSGGETANEKLFFGSGTQLSVL.

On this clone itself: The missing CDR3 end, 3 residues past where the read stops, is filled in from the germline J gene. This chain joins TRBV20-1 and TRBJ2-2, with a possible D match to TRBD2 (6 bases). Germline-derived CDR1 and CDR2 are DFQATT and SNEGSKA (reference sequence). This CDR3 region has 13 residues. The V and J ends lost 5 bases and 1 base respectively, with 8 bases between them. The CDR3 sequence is CSAVSGNTGELFF. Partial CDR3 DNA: TGCAGTGCTGTTAGCGGGAACACCGGGGAG.

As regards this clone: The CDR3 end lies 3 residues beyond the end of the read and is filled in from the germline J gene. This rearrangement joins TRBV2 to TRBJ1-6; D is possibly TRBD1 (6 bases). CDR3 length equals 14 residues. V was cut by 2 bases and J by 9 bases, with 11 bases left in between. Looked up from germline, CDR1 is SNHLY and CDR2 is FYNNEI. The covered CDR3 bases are TGTGCCAGCAGTGAACTAGGGGGAGGTTCACCC. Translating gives CASSELGGGSP. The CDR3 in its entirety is CASSELGGGSPLHF.

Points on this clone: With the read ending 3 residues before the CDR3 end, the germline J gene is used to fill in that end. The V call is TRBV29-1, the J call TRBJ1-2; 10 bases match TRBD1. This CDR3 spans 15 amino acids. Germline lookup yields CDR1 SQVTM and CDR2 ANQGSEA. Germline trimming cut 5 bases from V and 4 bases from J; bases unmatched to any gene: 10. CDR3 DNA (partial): TGCAGCGTTTTTCAGTGGAGGGACAGGGGCTATGGC. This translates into CSVFQWRDRGYG. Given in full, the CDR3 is CSVFQWRDRGYGYTF.

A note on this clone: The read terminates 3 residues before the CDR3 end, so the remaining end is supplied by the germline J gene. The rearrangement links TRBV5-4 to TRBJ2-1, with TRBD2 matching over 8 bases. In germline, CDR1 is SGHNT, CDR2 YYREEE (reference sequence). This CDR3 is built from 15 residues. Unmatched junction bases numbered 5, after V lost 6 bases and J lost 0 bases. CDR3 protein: CASTPGGGSYNEQFF. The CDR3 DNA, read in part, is TGTGCCAGCACCCCGGGGGGGGGCTCCTACAATGAG.

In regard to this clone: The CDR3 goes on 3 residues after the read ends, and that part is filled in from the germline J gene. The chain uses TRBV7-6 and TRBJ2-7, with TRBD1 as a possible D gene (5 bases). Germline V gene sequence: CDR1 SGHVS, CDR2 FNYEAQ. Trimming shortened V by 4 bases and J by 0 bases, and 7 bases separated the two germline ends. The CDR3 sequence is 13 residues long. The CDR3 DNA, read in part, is TGTGCCAGCAGCTCCACAGGCTCCTACGAG. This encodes CASSSTGSYE. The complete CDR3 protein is CASSSTGSYEQYF.

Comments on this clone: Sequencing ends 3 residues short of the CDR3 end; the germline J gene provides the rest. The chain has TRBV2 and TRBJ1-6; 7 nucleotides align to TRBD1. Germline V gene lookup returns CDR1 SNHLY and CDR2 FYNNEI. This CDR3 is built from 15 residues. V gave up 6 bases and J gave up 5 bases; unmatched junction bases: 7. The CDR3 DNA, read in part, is TGTGCCAGCAGACACCTACAGGGGAATAATTCACCC. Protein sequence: CASRHLQGNNSP. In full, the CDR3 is CASRHLQGNNSPLHF.

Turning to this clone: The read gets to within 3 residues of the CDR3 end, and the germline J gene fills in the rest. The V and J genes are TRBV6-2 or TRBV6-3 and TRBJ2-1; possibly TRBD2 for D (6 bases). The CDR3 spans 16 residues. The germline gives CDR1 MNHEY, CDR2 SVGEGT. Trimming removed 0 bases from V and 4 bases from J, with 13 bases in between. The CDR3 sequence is CASSYSGDRGYNEQFF. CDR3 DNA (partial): TGTGCCAGCAGTTACTCGGGGGACCGGGGGTACAATGAG.